A single sample gave rise to the 26 T cell receptor beta chains below, sequenced in a study of blood T cell repertoires in COVID-19. The method was immunoSEQ multiplex PCR; TCRdb's version includes in-frame clones alone and lacks a portion of them. The sample holds about 230,000 clones, 65% to 90% seen once. The specimen was peripheral blood. These receptors all come from a woman between 50 and 59 years old with acute or convalescent COVID-19.

The V gene is TRBV6-2 or TRBV6-3, the J gene TRBJ1-1; D gene unclear. Germline loops: CDR1 MNHEY, CDR2 SVGEGT. With 4 bases removed from V and 0 bases from J, the gap between germline ends came to 12 bases. The CDR3 has 15 residues. The CDR3 region has the DNA TGTGCCAGCAGTTTTGAGGCCTACATGAACACTGAAGCTTTCTTT. Its protein is CASSFEAYMNTEAFF.

The chain couples TRBV11-3 to TRBJ2-1, with TRBD2 identical over 8 bases. The CDR3 is made up of 15 amino acids. Trimming removed 5 bases from V and 3 bases from J; junction bases left unmatched: 6. Germline CDR1 and CDR2: SGHNT and YENEEA. This CDR3 is CASSTSGGVYNEQFF. Here the CDR3 DNA reads TGTGCCAGCAGCACAAGCGGGGGAGTCTACAATGAGCAGTTCTTC.

The CDR3 is CASSLESTSGSYEQYF. The CDR3, as DNA: TGTGCCAGCAGCTTAGAGTCGACTAGCGGGAGCTACGAGCAGTACTTC. The chain links TRBV7-2 to TRBJ2-7; TRBD2 matches at 12 bases. This CDR3 has 16 residues. Germline loops: CDR1 SGHTA, CDR2 FQGNSA. V shed 1 base and J 3 bases; nucleotides not matched to a gene: 4.

The chain combines TRBV19 with TRBJ1-2; D unresolved. The germline V gene encodes CDR1 LNHDA and CDR2 SQIVND (reference sequence). The ends were cut back, 0 bases at V and 2 bases at J, with 16 bases in the middle. This CDR3 spans 17 amino acids. The CDR3: CASSIDLFGDFNYGYTF. The CDR3 DNA is TGTGCCAGTAGTATAGATCTATTTGGAGACTTCAACTATGGCTACACCTTC.

V is TRBV6-2 or TRBV6-3 and J is TRBJ1-1; no clear D. The germline CDR1 and CDR2 sequences are MNHEY and SVGEGT. V was shortened by 2 bases and J by 1 base, with 8 bases between the two germline ends. This CDR3 has 14 amino acids. The CDR3 region has the DNA TGTGCCAGCAGTTACCCATACAAGAACACTGAAGCTTTCTTT. This encodes CASSYPYKNTEAFF.

The CDR3 DNA is TGTGCCAGCAGTTCCCCTAATGAGGGTTGGGGGACACTAAACGAGCAGTACTTC. It is translated as CASSSPNEGWGTLNEQYF. The chain couples TRBV28 to TRBJ2-7; possibly TRBD1 for D (6 bases). The CDR3 runs 18 residues. Trimming pared 4 bases from V and 5 bases from J, leaving 27 bases between. The germline gives CDR1 MDHEN, CDR2 SYDVKM.

The V call is TRBV23-1, the J call TRBJ1-3; no clear D gene. TRBV23-1 has ORF status, its function being uncertain. V was pared by 3 bases and J by 0 bases, with 18 bases between. The CDR3 loop spans 18 amino acids. CDR3 DNA sequence: TGCGCCAGCAGTCACTGGCAGAAGCAAACAGACTCTGGAAACACCATATATTTT. It yields the protein CASSHWQKQTDSGNTIYF.

This clone was seen once. V usage is TRBV30 and J usage is TRBJ1-2, with no clear D. V lost 0 bases, J lost 6 bases, and 11 bases lay in between. CDR1 and CDR2 from the germline V gene are GTSNPN and SVGIG (reference sequence). This CDR3 is 13 amino acids long. This chain's CDR3 is CAWSVRGLDGYTF. Here the CDR3 DNA reads TGTGCCTGGAGTGTACGAGGGCTGGATGGCTACACCTTC.

The genes are TRBV28 and TRBJ1-1, with a possible D match to TRBD1 (6 bases). Germline lookup yields CDR1 MDHEN and CDR2 SYDVKM. The CDR3 spans 14 residues. Trimming left V 3 bases short and J 11 bases short, with 19 bases between. In nucleotides, the CDR3 is TGTGCCAGCAGTTTTTGGAGGGGGGGCCTCCGGGCTTTCTTT. Translated, it gives CASSFWRGGLRAFF.

This clone has only one observation. The CDR3: CAWTRTGIGGYTF. Here the CDR3 DNA reads TGTGCCTGGACCCGTACAGGAATTGGTGGCTACACCTTC. The chain has TRBV30 and TRBJ1-2; tentatively, D is TRBD1 (5 bases). V was trimmed by 4 bases and J by 7 bases, leaving 16 bases between them. The CDR3 is 13 residues long. Germline lookup yields CDR1 GTSNPN and CDR2 SVGIG (reference sequence).

This clone came up once. The chain has TRBV6-5 and TRBJ1-1; D ambiguous. Germline-derived CDR1 and CDR2 are MNHEY and SVGAGI. V shed 2 bases and J shed 1 base, with 5 bases lying between them. The CDR3 loop spans 13 amino acids. The DNA of the CDR3 is TGTGCCAGCAGTTACCCCCAGAACACTGAAGCTTTCTTT. The encoded protein is CASSYPQNTEAFF.

The V and J genes are TRBV19 and TRBJ2-7, with a possible D match to TRBD1 (6 bases). CDR3 length: 14 amino acids. V shed 3 bases and J shed 4 bases, with 13 bases lying between them. In germline, CDR1 is LNHDA, CDR2 SQIVND (reference sequence). Here the CDR3 DNA reads TGTGCCAGTAGTATCGGGCCACAGGGATACGAGCAGTACTTC. It encodes CASSIGPQGYEQYF.

The chain uses TRBV4-3 and TRBJ1-1; 8 nucleotides match TRBD1. Germline V gene sequence: CDR1 LGHNA, CDR2 YSLEER. The CDR3 spans 14 residues. V dropped 3 bases and J dropped 5; count of bases not matched to a gene: 5. The CDR3 is CASSQIDRGTEAFF. The CDR3 bases are TGCGCCAGCAGCCAGATTGACAGGGGAACTGAAGCTTTCTTT.

V and J are TRBV7-2 and TRBJ2-2, with 9 nucleotides matching TRBD2. The germline CDR1 and CDR2 sequences are SGHTA and FQGNSA. The V gene end was trimmed by 1 base and the J gene end by 6 bases; junction bases not matched to a gene: 0. The length of the CDR3 is 14 residues. The DNA for the CDR3 is TGTGCCAGCAGCTTAGGGACTAGCGCCGGGGAGCTGTTTTTT. Protein: CASSLGTSAGELFF.

This chain connects TRBV6-5 to TRBJ1-2; D remains ambiguous. From germline, CDR1 is MNHEY and CDR2 SVGAGI. Trimming pared 6 bases from V and 3 bases from J, leaving 17 bases between. This CDR3 has 15 residues. CDR3 in DNA: TGTGCCAGCAGCCCCCTTTGGCAATCATACTATGGCTACACCTTC. It encodes CASSPLWQSYYGYTF.

This rearrangement joins TRBV9 to TRBJ2-5, with D possibly TRBD2 on 5 matching bases. Trimming cost V 7 bases and J 4 bases, with 17 bases left between them. The germline CDR1 and CDR2 sequences are SGDLS and YYNGEE. The CDR3 covers 14 residues. The CDR3 is CASVPVRARETQYF. In nucleotides, the CDR3 is TGTGCCAGCGTTCCGGTGAGGGCGAGAGAGACCCAGTACTTC.

V is TRBV3-1 (or the pseudogene TRBV3-2) and J is TRBJ2-5; D is possibly TRBD1 (5 bases). Germline lookup yields CDR1 LGHDT and CDR2 YNNKEL (reference sequence). Trimming removed 0 bases from V and 5 bases from J, with 13 bases in between. The length of the CDR3 is 15 residues. The CDR3 DNA reads as TGTGCCAGCAGCCAAGATGGACACGGCGTGGAGACCCAGTACTTC. Translated: CASSQDGHGVETQYF.

V is TRBV7-2 and J is TRBJ2-5; 8 bases match TRBD2. This CDR3 contains 15 residues. The V and J ends lost 1 base and 4 bases, in that order; junction bases with no gene match: 5. CDR1 is SGHTA and CDR2 is FQGNSA in the germline V gene. The CDR3 is CASSLGLRGVETQYF. CDR3 coding DNA: TGTGCCAGCAGCTTAGGTTTGCGGGGGGTAGAGACCCAGTACTTC.

The chain employs TRBV11-2 and TRBJ1-1, with 7 nucleotides matching TRBD1. Germline V gives CDR1 SGHAT, CDR2 FQNNGV. Unmatched junction bases numbered 9, after V lost 4 bases and J lost 4 bases. This CDR3 is 15 amino acids long. This CDR3 reads CASSSRDRVGTEAFF. The CDR3 nucleotides are TGTGCCAGCAGCTCAAGAGACAGGGTTGGCACTGAAGCTTTCTTT.

The rearrangement joins TRBV28 to TRBJ1-1; possibly TRBD1 for D (5 bases). The V end lost 2 bases, the J end lost 1 base, and 11 bases lay between the germline ends. The CDR3 has 15 amino acids. Germline V gives CDR1 MDHEN, CDR2 SYDVKM. The CDR3: CASSLTNGGNTEAFF. CDR3 nucleotide sequence: TGTGCCAGCAGTTTAACTAACGGGGGGAACACTGAAGCTTTCTTT.

This chain connects TRBV7-2 to TRBJ2-3, with D maybe TRBD2 (5 bases). The CDR3 is 15 amino acids. Trimming cost V 2 bases and J 3 bases, with 12 bases left between them. The V gene's germline CDR1 is SGHTA and CDR2 FQGNSA. CDR3 sequence reads: CASSLILAGTDTQYF. DNA for the CDR3: TGTGCCAGCAGCTTAATCCTAGCTGGAACAGATACGCAGTATTTT.

This sequence joins TRBV5-5 and TRBJ2-1, with 10 nucleotides matching TRBD1. This CDR3 spans 15 amino acids. V shed 0 bases and J 7 bases; nucleotides not matched to a gene: 4. Germline loops: CDR1 SGHKS, CDR2 YYEKEE (reference sequence). The CDR3 is CASSLEGQGLNEQFF. The DNA of the CDR3 is TGTGCCAGCAGCTTGGAGGGACAGGGGTTGAATGAGCAGTTCTTC.

The rearrangement links TRBV6-6 to TRBJ1-1; TRBD1 matches at 12 bases. This CDR3 comprises 13 residues. The germline CDR1 and CDR2 sequences are MNHNY and SVGAGI (reference sequence). V was pared by 8 bases and J by 11 bases, with 9 bases of the junction left unmatched. In DNA form, the CDR3 reads TGTGCCAGCGTAGCCGGGACAGGGGGCGCGGCTTTCTTT. Its protein is CASVAGTGGAAFF.

Only one count was recorded for this clone. V is TRBV6-1 and J is TRBJ1-2; the match to TRBD1 covers 9 bases. After removal of 2 bases from V and 3 bases from J, the junction contained 7 bases not matched to a gene. The CDR3 loop spans 16 amino acids. The V gene's germline CDR1 is MNHNS and CDR2 SASEGT. In DNA form, the CDR3 reads TGTGCCAGCAGTGAACAGCTGGGACAGGGATACTATGGCTACACCTTC. It encodes CASSEQLGQGYYGYTF.

The J gene is TRBJ1-1, the V gene TRBV5-1; D is unresolved. Trimming took off 4 bases at V and 2 bases at J, with 12 bases between the two ends. The CDR3 length is 14 residues. CDR1 SGHRS and CDR2 YFSETQ come from the germline V gene. The CDR3, as DNA: TGCGCCAGCAGCCAAGAAGGAGCAAACACTGAAGCTTTCTTT. Encoded protein: CASSQEGANTEAFF. The full variable domain, with the rest looked up from reference TRBV5-1 and TRBJ1-1, is KAGVTQTPRYLIKTRGQQVTLSCSPISGHRSVSWYQQTPGQGLQFLFEYFSETQRNKGNFPGRFSGRQFSNSRSEMNVSTLELGDSALYLCASSQEGANTEAFFGQGTRLTVV.

This clone was seen more than once but under ten times. The genes are TRBV19 and TRBJ1-2; no clear D. CDR3 length: 12 residues. Germline V lookup: CDR1 LNHDA, CDR2 SQIVND (reference sequence). V gave up 6 bases and J gave up 7 bases, with 12 bases separating them. Here the CDR3 reads CASRRSNGGYTF. DNA of the CDR3: TGTGCCAGTAGGCGCTCCAACGGTGGCTACACCTTC.